The clone carrying this T cell receptor beta chain counts as medium-sized (0.01 to 0.1%). The V segment lost 3 bases and the J segment 7 bases; nucleotides outside the gene matches: 7. This CDR3 region has 15 residues. Germline V gene sequence: CDR1 LNHDA, CDR2 SQIVND (reference sequence). This entry belongs to a study of long-term antiretroviral therapy in people with HIV. At survey level, the immunoSEQ assay was run in its v3.0 version. Assay: immunoSEQ multiplex PCR; the TCRdb copy retains only in-frame clones and omits some. The table lists tens of thousands of clones, under 85% of them singletons, with about 5.9% in the top ten.

The TCR was taken from a young man with HIV. The chain has TRBV19 and TRBJ1-5; TRBD1 matches 9 bases. Here the sequenced sample was unsorted PBMCs, taken 1 year after starting antiretroviral therapy. CDR3: CASSIGYRGQQPQHF. The CDR3 DNA reads as TGTGCCAGTAGTATCGGGTACAGGGGGCAACAGCCCCAGCATTTT.